This T cell receptor (beta chain) was sequenced during a study of T cell repertoires in cytomegalovirus infection. Study in general: CMV infection together with matching HLA type was indicated by public TCR beta signatures. General observations from the study: CMV-specific TCR beta clonotypes restricted by HLA-C were the ones dominating the ex vivo response.

This clonotype occurred many times. Antigen specificity is unknown. TCRdb redid the calling of the reads with MiXCR, one entry per CDR3 protein. The sample records 700,000 to 950,000 distinct CDR3 sequences, 32% being singletons. Deletions cut 7 bases from V and 0 bases from J, with 10 bases between. This CDR3 comprises 13 residues. The V gene's germline CDR1 is SGHTA and CDR2 FQGNSA. This sequence was found in a human donor in good health (CMV status not recorded). Some clones in this sample may be carry-over from other donors' samples. Sequencing used cultured CD8+ T cells from PBMCs, obtained from culture after CMV antigen stimulation. The chain has TRBV7-2 and TRBJ2-7; D is ambiguous. CDR3 DNA sequence: TGTGCCAGCACCCGCGACCGCTCCTACGAGCAGTACGTC. It codes for CASTRDRSYEQYV.